This passage covers 21 T cell receptor beta chains from one sample sequenced in a study of cytomegalovirus exposure and HLA in healthy donors. PCR employed 60 Vbeta and 13 Jbeta primers. Repertoires were generated with immunoSEQ multiplex PCR, while TCRdb's copy carries only in-frame clones and drops some. The sample carries about 130,000 clones, about 74% recorded once. The sequencing input was PBMCs. These receptors were collected from a woman aged 45-59 years in good health and CMV-seropositive.

The rearrangement links TRBV11-2 to TRBJ1-1; no clear D gene. There are 15 residues in the CDR3. The germline V gene encodes CDR1 SGHAT and CDR2 FQNNGV. V was pared by 0 bases and J by 1 base, with 9 bases between. In DNA form, the CDR3 reads TGTGCCAGCAGCTTAGAACGGGGTGGGAACACTGAAGCTTTCTTT. Its translation is CASSLERGGNTEAFF.

This chain links TRBV7-8 with TRBJ2-1; TRBD1 agrees at 8 bases. CDR3 length: 15 amino acids. CDR1 and CDR2 (germline): SGHVS, FQNEAQ. V was pared by 2 bases and J by 4 bases, with 4 bases of the junction left unmatched. The CDR3 DNA is TGTGCCAGCAGCTTATCCCAGGGGGCGTACAATGAGCAGTTCTTC. It yields the protein CASSLSQGAYNEQFF. Drawing the rest from reference TRBV7-8 and TRBJ2-1, the complete variable domain is GAGVSQSPRYKVAKRGQDVALRCDPISGHVSLFWYQQALGQGPEFLTYFQNEAQLDKSGLPSDRFFAERPEGSVSTLKIQRTQQEDSAVYLCASSLSQGAYNEQFFGPGTRLTVL.

The gene calls are TRBV2 and TRBJ2-7, with 8 bases lining up with TRBD1. Germline CDR1 SNHLY, CDR2 FYNNEI. V lost 6 bases to trimming and J lost 5 bases; unmatched junction nucleotides: 6. The CDR3 runs to 13 residues. The DNA of the CDR3 is TGTGCCAGCAGGACCCAGGGGGCCAACGAGCAGTACTTC. Protein: CASRTQGANEQYF. Drawing the rest from reference TRBV2 and TRBJ2-7, the complete variable domain is EPEVTQTPSHQVTQMGQEVILRCVPISNHLYFYWYRQILGQKVEFLVSFYNNEISEKSEIFDDQFSVERPDGSNFTLKIRSTKLEDSAMYFCASRTQGANEQYFGPGTRLTVT.

The table lists this clone with a few counts. This rearrangement joins TRBV15 to TRBJ2-3, with TRBD1 matching 9 bases. CDR1 is LNHNV, CDR2 YYDKDF, per germline (reference sequence). The CDR3 spans 16 residues. Trimming took 0 bases from V and 4 from J; bases not matched to a gene: 5. The CDR3 DNA follows: TGTGCCACCAGCAGAGATCTGGGACAGGGTTCAGATACGCAGTATTTT. It codes for CATSRDLGQGSDTQYF.

This clone was observed a few times. This chain joins TRBV19 and TRBJ2-7, with 8 bases lining up with TRBD2. Germline assignment: CDR1 LNHDA and CDR2 SQIVND (reference sequence). CDR3 length equals 15 residues. With 4 bases clipped from V and 0 bases from J, the junction kept 5 bases outside the gene matches. DNA for the CDR3: TGTGCCAGTAGTACAAGCGGGGGCCCCTCCTACGAGCAGTACTTC. Amino acids: CASSTSGGPSYEQYF.

This clone was picked up one time. V and J are TRBV29-1 and TRBJ2-4; 8 bases line up with TRBD1. Trimming cost V 4 bases and J 6 bases; bases outside gene matches: 8. The CDR3 runs 14 residues. Germline loops: CDR1 SQVTM, CDR2 ANQGSEA. The CDR3 bases are TGCAGCGTTGTAGACAGGGGCCACCTAAACATTCAGTACTTC. Its protein is CSVVDRGHLNIQYF. The full variable domain, in which reference TRBV29-1 and TRBJ2-4 provide the parts outside the CDR3, is SAVISQKPSRDICQRGTSLTIQCQVDSQVTMMFWYRQQPGQSLTLIATANQGSEATYESGFVIDKFPISRPNLTFSTLTVSNMSPEDSSIYLCSVVDRGHLNIQYFGAGTRLSVL.

The chain employs TRBV7-9 and TRBJ2-1; maybe TRBD1 (5 bases). Germline loops: CDR1 SEHNR, CDR2 FQNEAQ (reference sequence). This CDR3 region has 14 residues. Trimming shortened V by 1 base and J by 8 bases, and 12 bases separated the two germline ends. CDR3 region: CASSLGTIFHEQFF. CDR3 nucleotides: TGTGCCAGCAGCTTAGGGACAATTTTTCATGAGCAGTTCTTC.

The CDR3: CASSPSPSGRVETQYF. Here the CDR3 DNA reads TGTGCCAGCAGCCCCTCGCCTAGCGGGAGAGTAGAGACCCAGTACTTC. The V and J genes are TRBV7-9 and TRBJ2-5; 10 nucleotides align to TRBD2. Per the germline V gene, CDR1 is SEHNR and CDR2 is FQNEAQ (reference sequence). V shed 5 bases and J 4 bases; nucleotides not matched to a gene: 10. The CDR3 contains 16 residues.

The V and J genes are TRBV28 and TRBJ2-7; D is perhaps TRBD1 (5 bases). The CDR3 contains 11 residues. V shed 6 bases and J shed 5 bases, with 8 bases lying between them. Germline lookup yields CDR1 MDHEN and CDR2 SYDVKM. The chain's CDR3 is CASSSGNEQYF. The CDR3 bases are TGTGCCAGCAGCTCAGGGAACGAGCAGTACTTC.

The chain couples TRBV7-9 to TRBJ2-7; 9 nucleotides match TRBD1. Germline V gene data show CDR1 as SEHNR and CDR2 as FQNEAQ (reference sequence). The CDR3 runs to 14 residues. Trimming at V came to 2 bases and at J to 6 bases, leaving 5 bases not matched to a gene. The CDR3 region is CASSLLLDRGEQYF. The DNA of the CDR3 is TGTGCCAGCAGCTTATTGTTGGACAGGGGCGAGCAGTACTTC.

This clone was counted once. J is TRBJ1-6 and V is TRBV2, with 7 bases that match TRBD1. V was pared by 0 bases and J by 11 bases, with 7 bases of the junction left unmatched. The CDR3 totals 15 residues. CDR1 SNHLY and CDR2 FYNNEI come from the germline V gene. DNA of the CDR3: TGTGCCAGCAGTGAAGCCACAGGGGTGGGGCCACCCCTCCACTTT. It codes for CASSEATGVGPPLHF.

The chain joins TRBV6-6 to TRBJ1-6; D possibly corresponds to TRBD1 (6 bases). Germline assignment: CDR1 MNHNY and CDR2 SVGAGI (reference sequence). V lost 2 bases to trimming and J lost 5 bases, with 7 bases between them. This CDR3 contains 14 residues. CDR3 protein: CASSYGQNNSPLHF. In DNA, the CDR3 is TGTGCCAGCAGTTACGGACAGAATAATTCACCCCTCCACTTT.

This clone was seen a single time. The rearrangement uses TRBV27 and TRBJ1-6; 9 bases agree with TRBD1. The CDR3 length is 14 residues. Germline V gene lookup returns CDR1 MNHEY and CDR2 SMNVEV (reference sequence). J lost 9 bases, V lost 2 bases, and 2 bases had no gene match. The DNA of the CDR3 is TGTGCCAGCAGTTTAATGACAGGGGGTTCACCCCTCCACTTT. Amino acids: CASSLMTGGSPLHF.

CDR3 in DNA: TGTGCCAGCAGCTTAGTAGCGTCGGGGTTAGGATCACCCCTCCACTTT. Encoded protein: CASSLVASGLGSPLHF. This sequence joins TRBV7-6 and TRBJ1-6; D is ambiguous. Trimming shortened V by 1 base and J by 10 bases, and 17 bases separated the two germline ends. The germline V gene has CDR1 SGHVS and CDR2 FNYEAQ. The CDR3 covers 16 residues.

This chain connects TRBV27 to TRBJ2-2, with 7 bases fitting TRBD1. The CDR3 runs 14 residues. Germline CDR1 and CDR2: MNHEY and SMNVEV (reference sequence). V was clipped by 5 bases and J by 4 bases; unmatched bases: 4. This chain's CDR3 is CASSPTGFTGELFF. The CDR3 nucleotides read TGTGCCAGCAGTCCGACAGGGTTCACCGGGGAGCTGTTTTTT.

CDR3 sequence: CASSRTTEETQYF. The CDR3 nucleotides read TGTGCCAGCAGCCGAACTACGGAAGAGACCCAGTACTTC. V gene TRBV7-2 combines with J gene TRBJ2-5; D ambiguous. The germline V gene has CDR1 SGHTA and CDR2 FQGNSA. The CDR3 is 13 residues long. V dropped 5 bases and J dropped 3 bases, with 10 bases sitting between them.

The chain combines TRBV7-9 with TRBJ2-4, with TRBD2 matching 9 bases. The V gene's germline CDR1 is SEHNR and CDR2 FQNEAQ (reference sequence). The CDR3 has 19 amino acids. V shed 4 bases and J 1 base; nucleotides not matched to a gene: 14. The CDR3 loop reads CASSSVEASGEKAKNIQYF. DNA for the CDR3: TGTGCCAGCAGCTCCGTCGAGGCTAGCGGGGAGAAGGCCAAAAACATTCAGTACTTC.

The CDR3 DNA sequence: TGTGCCAGCAGCTCCGGACTAGCGGGGGGCCGAGATACGCAGTATTTT. It yields the protein CASSSGLAGGRDTQYF. The chain has TRBV5-6 and TRBJ2-3, with 14 bases aligning to TRBD2. The CDR3 covers 16 residues. After removal of 3 bases from V and 5 bases from J, the junction contained 5 bases not matched to a gene. Germline V gives CDR1 SGHDT, CDR2 YYEEEE. The complete variable domain, with remaining parts taken from reference TRBV5-6 and TRBJ2-3, reads DAGVTQSPTHLIKTRGQQVTLRCSPKSGHDTVSWYQQALGQGPQFIFQYYEEEERQRGNFPDRFSGHQFPNYSSELNVNALLLGDSALYLCASSSGLAGGRDTQYFGPGTRLTVL.

The J gene is TRBJ1-2, the V gene TRBV6-1; the match to TRBD1 covers 9 bases. Germline assignment: CDR1 MNHNS and CDR2 SASEGT. Losses at the gene ends were 10 bases for V and 0 bases for J; bases not matched to a gene: 9. The CDR3 sequence is 15 residues long. CDR3 bases: TGTGCCACCGACCCACAGGGGGCGGCTAACTATGGCTACACCTTC. Translating it yields CATDPQGAANYGYTF.

The genes are TRBV7-2 and TRBJ2-5; D unresolved. The V and J ends lost 0 bases and 2 bases respectively, with 4 bases between them. There are 13 residues in the CDR3. Per the germline V gene, CDR1 is SGHTA and CDR2 is FQGNSA. The CDR3 loop is CASSLARQETQYF. CDR3 DNA sequence: TGTGCCAGCAGCTTAGCACGGCAAGAGACCCAGTACTTC.

This chain links TRBV18 with TRBJ1-6; 7 bases align to TRBD1. This CDR3 region has 15 residues. In germline, CDR1 is KGHSH, CDR2 LQKENI. J was trimmed by 0 bases and V by 6 bases; bases with no gene match: 2. For the CDR3, the DNA is TGTGCCAGCTCCCGGGACAGCTCCTATAATTCACCCCTCCACTTT. Protein sequence: CASSRDSSYNSPLHF. Full variable domain (remainder filled in from reference TRBV18 and TRBJ1-6): NAGVMQNPRHLVRRRGQEARLRCSPMKGHSHVYWYRQLPEEGLKFMVYLQKENIIDESGMPKERFSAEFPKEGPSILRIQQVVRGDSAAYFCASSRDSSYNSPLHFGNGTRLTVT.